This is a list of T cell receptor beta chains from one sample in a study of blood T cells in healthy people across ages. MiXCR, applied by TCRdb to the 5' RACE reads, yields one record per CDR3 protein. The repertoire holds about 1.4 million distinct CDR3 sequences, roughly 60% seen once, with about 6.7% in the top ten. Sequenced sample: blood. The source is a man younger than 35 in good health. Both conserved end residues are part of each CDR3. D genes are given only for firm matches. Rows may omit the clone size; those that give it use once, few, many or a size class.

TRBV25-1	TRBJ2-3	TRBD2	NA	CASSARPGTSGRVDTQYF	TGTGCCAGCAGTGCCCGCCCCGGGACTAGCGGGAGAGTGGATACGCAGTATTTT
TRBV12-3/TRBV12-4	TRBJ1-2	TRBD1	few	CASSRQGASSYGYTF	TGTGCCAGCAGTCGACAGGGCGCCTCCTCCTATGGCTACACCTTC
TRBV2	TRBJ1-2	NA	NA	CASGLLLEYGYTF	TGTGCCAGTGGATTGCTTTTGGAATATGGCTACACCTTC
TRBV10-3	TRBJ2-1	NA	few	CAISVGRNEQFF	TGTGCCATCAGTGTTGGCCGGAATGAGCAGTTCTTC
TRBV29-1	TRBJ2-7	NA	NA	CSVFPGQGPTYEQYF	TGCAGCGTTTTTCCGGGACAAGGTCCAACCTACGAGCAGTACTTC
TRBV11-1	TRBJ2-5	NA	few	CASSLIDETQYF	TGTGCCAGCAGCTTAATTGATGAGACCCAGTACTTC
TRBV7-2	TRBJ2-7	NA	many	CASSLAGVGEQYF	TGTGCCAGCAGCTTAGCAGGGGTAGGGGAGCAGTACTTC
TRBV29-1	TRBJ2-2	NA	NA	CSVELGLGTGELFF	TGCAGCGTTGAGTTGGGGTTGGGCACCGGGGAGCTGTTTTTT
TRBV20-1	TRBJ1-5	TRBD1	NA	CSAMDRGKSGNQPQHF	TGCAGTGCTATGGACAGGGGGAAATCAGGCAATCAGCCCCAGCATTTT
TRBV11-2	TRBJ1-1	NA	NA	CASSLYAGEDTEAFF	TGTGCCAGCAGCTTATATGCAGGTGAGGACACTGAAGCTTTCTTT
TRBV20-1	TRBJ1-1	TRBD1	NA	CSARQGSTEAFF	TGCAGTGCAAGACAGGGAAGCACTGAAGCTTTCTTT
TRBV6-5	TRBJ1-2	TRBD1	NA	CASSCSGQDARGYTF	TGTGCCAGCAGTTGCTCGGGACAGGATGCTAGGGGCTACACCTTC
TRBV20-1	TRBJ2-6	NA	NA	CSARDQGTDAGANVLTF	TGCAGTGCTAGAGATCAGGGTACGGACGCTGGGGCCAACGTCCTGACTTTC
TRBV19	TRBJ2-1	TRBD2	NA	CASSNSGGSYNEQFF	TGTGCCAGTAGTAATTCGGGGGGCTCCTACAATGAGCAGTTCTTC
TRBV6-5	TRBJ2-3	NA	NA	CASSYSFPGRDSTDTQYF	TGTGCCAGCAGTTACTCGTTCCCAGGGCGTGATAGCACAGATACGCAGTATTTT
TRBV7-9	TRBJ1-1	NA	NA	CASSLFVPEAFF	TGTGCCAGCAGCTTATTTGTTCCTGAAGCTTTCTTT
TRBV6-6	TRBJ2-7	TRBD1	NA	CASSYSTRDRGHEQYF	TGTGCCAGCAGTTACTCGACCAGGGACAGGGGCCACGAGCAGTACTTC
TRBV27	TRBJ1-2	NA	NA	CASSLFMRGNLGHRNYGYTF	TGTGCCAGCAGTTTATTTATGCGGGGCAATCTGGGGCATCGAAACTATGGCTACACCTTC
TRBV29-1	TRBJ2-7	NA	NA	CSVEGGGGRYEQYF	TGCAGCGTTGAAGGTGGCGGGGGCCGCTACGAGCAGTACTTC
TRBV9	TRBJ2-5	NA	few	CASSSWGEPTNLGETQYF	TGTGCCAGCAGCTCCTGGGGGGAGCCTACTAATTTGGGTGAGACCCAGTACTTC
TRBV10-3	TRBJ2-5	NA	NA	CAISESQGGPAETQYF	TGTGCCATCAGTGAGTCCCAAGGTGGCCCGGCGGAGACCCAGTACTTC
TRBV20-1	TRBJ2-5	NA	few	CSARVGGAEQYF	TGCAGTGCTAGAGTGGGTGGTGCGGAGCAGTACTTC
TRBV29-1	TRBJ2-7	NA	few	CSVESPGGGEQYF	TGCAGCGTTGAATCCCCTGGGGGAGGCGAGCAGTACTTC
TRBV6-6	TRBJ1-4	NA	few	CASSYRGGNEKLFF	TGTGCCAGCAGTTACCGTGGGGGCAATGAAAAACTGTTTTTT
TRBV4-1	TRBJ2-7	NA	NA	CASSAQVISYEQYF	TGCGCCAGCAGCGCACAGGTAATATCCTACGAGCAGTACTTC
TRBV4-2	TRBJ2-5	NA	NA	CASSEIGTRVYQETQYF	TGTGCCAGCAGCGAAATTGGAACCAGGGTTTACCAAGAGACCCAGTACTTC
TRBV12-3/TRBV12-4	TRBJ2-4	TRBD2	once	CASSSSGSGLVYELYF	TGTGCCAGCAGTTCTTCCGGCTCGGGACTAGTTTACGAGCTGTACTTC
TRBV18	TRBJ1-6	NA	NA	CASSRDPDHNSPLHF	TGTGCCAGCTCCCGCGACCCAGATCATAATTCACCCCTCCACTTT
TRBV19	TRBJ2-5	TRBD2	NA	CASSGLGSFAQYF	TGTGCCAGTAGCGGACTAGGCAGCTTTGCCCAGTACTTC
TRBV27	TRBJ1-2	NA	NA	CASSLVPAIYGYTF	TGTGCCAGCAGTTTAGTTCCAGCCATCTATGGCTACACCTTC
TRBV5-1	TRBJ2-5	TRBD1	NA	CASSLPDRGEETQYF	TGCGCCAGCAGCTTGCCTGACAGGGGGGAGGAGACCCAGTACTTC
TRBV20-1	TRBJ2-7	TRBD2	NA	CSATGLEDYEQYF	TGCAGTGCAACGGGACTAGAGGACTACGAGCAGTACTTC
TRBV10-2	TRBJ1-4	NA	NA	CASSGGDGEKLFF	TGCGCCAGCAGTGGGGGGGATGGCGAAAAACTGTTTTTT
TRBV20-1	TRBJ2-3	TRBD2	NA	CSAGPWGGGRTDTQYF	TGCAGTGCTGGCCCGTGGGGCGGGGGGCGCACAGATACGCAGTATTTT
TRBV11-2	TRBJ2-7	NA	NA	CASSTQAGQYYEQYF	TGTGCCAGCAGCACCCAGGCGGGACAGTACTACGAGCAGTACTTC
TRBV4-1	TRBJ2-5	TRBD1	NA	CASSQVGPGGIGETQYF	TGCGCCAGCAGCCAAGTCGGACCAGGGGGCATCGGAGAGACCCAGTACTTC
TRBV6-1	TRBJ1-1	NA	NA	CASRERGRWLNTEAFF	TGTGCCAGCAGGGAAAGGGGCAGGTGGTTGAACACTGAAGCTTTCTTT
TRBV6-5	TRBJ2-7	NA	NA	CVSSMTGPEIYEQYF	TGTGTCAGCAGTATGACAGGCCCCGAAATCTACGAGCAGTACTTC
TRBV5-1	TRBJ1-5	NA	NA	CASSLKGGNQPQHF	TGCGCCAGCAGCTTAAAGGGGGGCAATCAGCCCCAGCATTTT
TRBV20-1	TRBJ1-2	NA	NA	CSATRDSSNYGYTF	TGCAGTGCTACCCGGGACTCTTCCAACTATGGCTACACCTTC
TRBV9	TRBJ2-7	NA	NA	CASSVGSGGAYEQYF	TGTGCCAGCAGCGTAGGTTCGGGGGGCGCGTACGAGCAGTACTTC
TRBV19	TRBJ1-2	TRBD1	NA	CASSEAGTGSNYGYTF	TGTGCCAGTAGTGAGGCCGGGACAGGGTCGAACTATGGCTACACCTTC
TRBV20-1	TRBJ2-7	NA	NA	CSAEGTGTEQYF	TGCAGTGCGGAAGGGACGGGTACCGAGCAGTACTTC
TRBV29-1	TRBJ2-1	TRBD1	NA	CSVTGVSYNEQFF	TGCAGCGTAACAGGGGTCTCCTACAATGAGCAGTTCTTC
TRBV7-9	TRBJ2-1	NA	NA	CASSFGERAFF	TGTGCCAGCAGCTTTGGCGAACGAGCGTTCTTC
TRBV12-3/TRBV12-4	TRBJ2-3	TRBD2	NA	CASTLDGTSPDTQYF	TGTGCCAGCACCTTAGACGGGACTAGCCCAGATACGCAGTATTTT
TRBV13	TRBJ2-2	NA	many	CASSFNTGELFF	TGTGCCAGCAGTTTTAACACCGGGGAGCTGTTTTTT
TRBV14	TRBJ1-1	TRBD1	NA	CASSLYRGRGQGVNTEAFF	TGTGCCAGCAGCCTATACAGGGGGCGCGGGCAGGGAGTGAACACTGAAGCTTTCTTT
TRBV6-1	TRBJ2-7	TRBD1	once	CASSEFPGQSYEQYF	TGTGCCAGCAGTGAGTTCCCGGGACAGAGCTACGAGCAGTACTTC
TRBV20-1	TRBJ2-7	NA	NA	CSARVFRDLSLPYEQYF	TGCAGTGCTAGGGTATTCAGAGACCTCAGTCTTCCCTACGAGCAGTACTTC
TRBV10-3	TRBJ2-7	TRBD2	NA	CAISGLAGAGIYEQYF	TGTGCCATCAGTGGACTAGCGGGGGCCGGAATCTACGAGCAGTACTTC
TRBV5-1	TRBJ1-1	NA	NA	CASGVDGNTEAFF	TGCGCCAGCGGGGTCGACGGGAACACTGAAGCTTTCTTT
TRBV20-1	TRBJ2-1	NA	NA	CSARDIFNEQFF	TGCAGTGCTAGAGATATTTTCAATGAGCAGTTCTTC
TRBV10-3	TRBJ2-7	TRBD1	NA	CAISVGQGAIEQYF	TGTGCCATCAGCGTGGGACAGGGGGCAATCGAGCAGTACTTC
TRBV4-1	TRBJ2-7	TRBD1	NA	CASSFRQGSHEQYF	TGCGCCAGCAGCTTCCGACAGGGCTCCCACGAGCAGTACTTC